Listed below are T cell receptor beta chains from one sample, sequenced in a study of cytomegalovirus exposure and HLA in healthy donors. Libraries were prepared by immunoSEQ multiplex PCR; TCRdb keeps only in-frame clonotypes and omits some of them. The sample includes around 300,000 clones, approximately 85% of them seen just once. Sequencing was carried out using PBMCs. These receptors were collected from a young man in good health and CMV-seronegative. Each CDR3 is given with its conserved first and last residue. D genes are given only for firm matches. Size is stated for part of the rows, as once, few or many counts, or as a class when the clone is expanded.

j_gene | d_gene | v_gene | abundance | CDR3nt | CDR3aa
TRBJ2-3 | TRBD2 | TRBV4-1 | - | TGCGCCAGCAGCCAGGGGACTAGGGGAGGAGATACGCAGTATTTT | CASSQGTRGGDTQYF
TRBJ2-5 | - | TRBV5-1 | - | TGCGCCAGCAGCTTGGACCTCCCTAAAAAGACCCAGTACTTC | CASSLDLPKKTQYF
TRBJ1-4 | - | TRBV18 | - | TGTGCCAGCTCACCAGACGGCGGGGCAACTAATGAAAAACTGTTTTTT | CASSPDGGATNEKLFF
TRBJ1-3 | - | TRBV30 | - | TGTGCCTGGAGTGCCAGATCTGGAAACACCATATATTTT | CAWSARSGNTIYF
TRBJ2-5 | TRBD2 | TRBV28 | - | TGTGCCAGCAGCCTAGCGGGGGCCTTTCAAGAGACCCAGTACTTC | CASSLAGAFQETQYF
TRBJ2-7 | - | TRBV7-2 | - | TGTGCCAGCAGCACCTCGCCTATCCGGGGGAAGTCCTACGAGCAGTACTTC | CASSTSPIRGKSYEQYF
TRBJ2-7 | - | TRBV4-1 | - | TGCGCCAGCAGCTTCCAGGGCACCTCCTACGAGCAGTACTTC | CASSFQGTSYEQYF
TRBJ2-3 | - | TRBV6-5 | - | TGTGCCAGCAGTCAACGGGGGTCGGTCACAGATACGCAGTATTTT | CASSQRGSVTDTQYF
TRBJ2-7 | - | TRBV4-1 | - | TGCGCCAGCAGCCAAGATAATAGCGACGAGCAGTACTTC | CASSQDNSDEQYF
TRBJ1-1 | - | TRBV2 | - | TGTGCCAGCAGTGGCAGAGACACGTCCCGTGGAGCTTTCTTT | CASSGRDTSRGAFF
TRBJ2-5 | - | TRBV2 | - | TGTGCCAGCAGGGACAGCAACCAAGAGACCCAGTACTTC | CASRDSNQETQYF
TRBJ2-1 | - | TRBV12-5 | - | TGTGCTAGTGGGGTAGCGGCACCGGGTGAGCAGTTCTTC | CASGVAAPGEQFF
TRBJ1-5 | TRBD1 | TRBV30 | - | TGTGCCTGGAGTGTACGACAGGGTGGGAGCAATCAGCCCCAGCATTTT | CAWSVRQGGSNQPQHF
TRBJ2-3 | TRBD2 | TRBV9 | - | TGTGCCAGCAGCCGACTAGGGAGCGGGGGGGCCCCAGATACGCAGTATTTT | CASSRLGSGGAPDTQYF
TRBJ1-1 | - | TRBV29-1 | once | TGCAGCGTTGAGAGGGAGGGGAACACTGAAGCTTTCTTT | CSVEREGNTEAFF
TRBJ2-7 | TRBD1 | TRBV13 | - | TGTGCCAGCAGCTTTAAACCGGGACAGGGATCCCACGAGCAGTACTTC | CASSFKPGQGSHEQYF
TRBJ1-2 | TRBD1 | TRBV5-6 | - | TGTGCCAGCAGCCCGGGGGGGACAGGGCCCAACTATGGCTACACCTTC | CASSPGGTGPNYGYTF
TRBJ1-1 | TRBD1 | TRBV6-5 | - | TGTGCCAGCAGTTATGGGACAGGCCCTGGCACTGAAGCTTTCTTT | CASSYGTGPGTEAFF
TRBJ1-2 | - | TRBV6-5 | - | TGTGCCAGCAGTGCCGGTCCGGGCTACACCTTC | CASSAGPGYTF
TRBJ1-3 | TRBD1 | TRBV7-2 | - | TGTGCCAGCAGCTTGGACAGGGGCCCTGGAAACACCATATATTTT | CASSLDRGPGNTIYF